These 10 T cell receptor beta chains share one sample of origin, sequenced in a study of radiotherapy plus CTLA-4 blockade in lung cancer. Sequencing used immunoSEQ multiplex PCR; TCRdb keeps in-frame clones, though not all of them. The sample lists 75,000 to 80,000 clones, 85% to 90% occurring once. Sequenced here: peripheral blood, sampled from a patient treated with radiotherapy plus ipilimumab. These receptors were collected from a human donor with non-small cell lung cancer who had stable disease on radiotherapy plus ipilimumab.

This clone is a singleton in its sample. The chain links TRBV20-1 to TRBJ1-1, with D uncertain. Germline assignment: CDR1 DFQATT and CDR2 SNEGSKA (reference sequence). V lost 3 bases, J lost 1 base, and 3 bases lay in between. This CDR3 spans 11 amino acids. CDR3 bases: TGCAGTGCTAGGGAGAACACTGAAGCTTTCTTT. Protein: CSARENTEAFF.

The chain combines TRBV6-6 with TRBJ2-2; D perhaps matches TRBD2 (6 bases). The CDR3 contains 16 residues. Trimming shortened V by 1 base and J by 4 bases, and 13 bases separated the two germline ends. Germline V CDR1 and CDR2: MNHNY, SVGAGI (reference sequence). CDR3 residues: CASSYWAGSVTGELFF. CDR3 DNA sequence: TGTGCCAGCAGTTACTGGGCGGGATCGGTCACCGGGGAGCTGTTTTTT.

The chain recombines TRBV18 with TRBJ1-5; D not certain. The CDR3 is 12 residues long. Germline V gives CDR1 KGHSH, CDR2 LQKENI. The V end was cut by 3 bases, the J end by 5 bases, with 5 bases between. CDR3 loop: CASSPPDQPQHF. The DNA for the CDR3 is TGTGCCAGCTCACCGCCTGATCAGCCCCAGCATTTT.

This clone occurred once. The chain couples TRBV29-1 to TRBJ1-1; D might be TRBD1 (5 bases). Between the trimmed V and J ends, which lost 6 bases and 0 bases, there was a span of 14 bases. From germline, CDR1 is SQVTM and CDR2 ANQGSEA. The CDR3 length is 14 residues. The CDR3 DNA sequence: TGCAGCGTCGGACACGACGGTTTGAACACTGAAGCTTTCTTT. Protein sequence: CSVGHDGLNTEAFF.

The gene calls are TRBV30 and TRBJ2-5; 8 bases line up with TRBD1. CDR3 length: 12 residues. The V segment lost 4 bases and the J segment 4 bases; nucleotides outside the gene matches: 2. Germline loops: CDR1 GTSNPN, CDR2 SVGIG (reference sequence). CDR3 loop: CAWTGQGETQYF. Here the CDR3 DNA reads TGTGCCTGGACTGGACAGGGAGAGACCCAGTACTTC. Variable domain in full (rest from reference TRBV30 and TRBJ2-5): SQTIHQWPATLVQPVGSPLSLECTVEGTSNPNLYWYRQAAGRGLQLLFYSVGIGQISSEVPQNLSASRPQDRQFILSSKKLLLSDSGFYLCAWTGQGETQYFGPGTRLLVL.

The table lists this clone with a count of one. This chain joins TRBV28 and TRBJ2-7, with a weak D call TRBD1 (6 bases). CDR3 length: 13 amino acids. Germline V gene data show CDR1 as MDHEN and CDR2 as SYDVKM. Between the trimmed V and J ends, which lost 5 bases and 5 bases, there was a span of 13 bases. In DNA form, the CDR3 reads TGTGCCAGCAGTCCACAGGGAGTCCACGAGCAGTACTTC. Amino acids: CASSPQGVHEQYF.

V is TRBV5-1 and J is TRBJ1-4; 7 nucleotides match TRBD1. Germline lookup yields CDR1 SGHRS and CDR2 YFSETQ. The trim removed 5 bases at V and 7 bases at J, leaving 14 bases unmatched. CDR3 length: 16 residues. Here the CDR3 DNA reads TGCGCCAGCAGGGAAGCCGGGACAGACTTCCCTGAAAAACTGTTTTTT. Translated, it gives CASREAGTDFPEKLFF.

This chain links TRBV10-3 with TRBJ2-1; 9 nucleotides agree with TRBD2. V shed 3 bases, J shed 9 bases, and the junction held 12 bases outside the gene matches. The CDR3 spans 16 residues. Germline CDR1 is ENHRY and CDR2 is SYGVKD. For the CDR3, the DNA is TGTGCCATCAGTGACCCCGGGACTAGCAAGGGCATTGAGCAGTTCTTC. Protein product: CAISDPGTSKGIEQFF.

A note on this clone: Additional DNA sequences in this sample encode the identical CDR3. The rearrangement uses TRBV6-5 and TRBJ2-7; D remains ambiguous. The CDR3 extends over 15 amino acids. CDR1 is MNHEY, CDR2 SVGAGI, per germline. V was pared by 0 bases and J by 1 base, with 10 bases between. CDR3 amino acids: CASSYSSLGSYEQYF. CDR3 sequence (DNA): TGTGCCAGCAGTTACTCTTCCCTCGGATCCTACGAGCAGTACTTC.

The chain employs TRBV5-6 and TRBJ2-3, with 11 bases that match TRBD2. The CDR3 extends over 17 amino acids. J was trimmed by 6 bases and V by 2 bases; bases with no gene match: 11. Per germline, CDR1 SGHDT and CDR2 YYEEEE. CDR3 region: CASSLGSPGLAVDTQYF. The CDR3 region has the DNA TGTGCCAGCAGCTTAGGAAGTCCGGGACTAGCGGTCGATACGCAGTATTTT.